This TCR beta chain was recovered during a study of identical twins. Points from the study as a whole: Out-of-frame TCR alpha sharing in monozygotic twins exceeded recombination model predictions. Fewer insertions were carried by abundant cord blood beta clonotypes, but none was seen in memory repertoires.

In TCRdb, the 5' RACE reads were re-called with MiXCR into one record per CDR3 protein. The sample contains 150,000 or so distinct CDR3 sequences, roughly 3.2% of which appear only once. Many counts were recorded for this clonotype. The antigen is undetermined. The V gene lost 1 base and the J gene lost 5 bases, with 15 bases spanning the gap. Germline CDR1 reads DFQATT; CDR2 reads SNEGSKA (reference sequence). The CDR3 spans 15 residues. The sequencing input was memory T cells sorted from blood. The receptor was derived from a man in his late teens or twenties in good health. J is TRBJ2-1 and V is TRBV20-1; weak D call: TRBD2 (5 bases). Written as DNA, the CDR3 is TGCAGTGCTAGAGGGCCGGGCCTAGCAGACAATGAGCAGTTCTTC. This sequence encodes CSARGPGLADNEQFF.